This TCR beta chain is from a study of CD8 T cells in Susac syndrome. The RNA, about 0.5 to 1 ug, was put through reverse transcription using random hexamers. TCRdb reprocessed the immunoSEQ multiplex PCR reads via MiXCR and lists one record per CDR3 protein. The sample has hundreds of thousands of distinct CDR3 sequences, 85% seen once. Looked up from germline, CDR1 is SQVTM and CDR2 is ANQGSEA. The CDR3 is 16 residues long. V lost 6 bases to trimming and J lost 7 bases; unmatched junction nucleotides: 18. This TCR came from a human donor with multiple sclerosis. Sequences were obtained from CD8+ T cells from PBMCs. The J gene is TRBJ1-2, the V gene TRBV29-1; TRBD1 matches at 9 bases. The CDR3 DNA is TGCAGCGTCTCCTTCCTTCCCTGGACAGGGGTGGGTGGCTACACCTTC. Encoded protein: CSVSFLPWTGVGGYTF.